These T cell receptor beta chains were read from a single sample in a study of CD4 T cells in relation to SARS-CoV-2 and coronaviruses. Their antigens remain unidentified. This table comes from immunoSEQ multiplex PCR, and its TCRdb copy is limited to in-frame clones, with some not included. This sample has roughly 25,000 clones; roughly 80% occur once, and the top ten carry roughly 18%. Material for sequencing was CD4+ T cells from PBMCs, cultured in vitro. The receptors come from a human donor in good health. CDR3s include the opening cysteine and the closing phenylalanine or tryptophan. D genes are given only for firm matches. The listing skips clone size in some rows; elsewhere it reads once, few, many or a size class.

J gene,D gene,clone size,V gene,CDR3 DNA,CDR3 protein
TRBJ1-5,NA,NA,TRBV3-1/TRBV3-2,TGTGCCAGCAGTCTAGGGATCTATAGCAATCAGCCCCAGCATTTT,CASSLGIYSNQPQHF
TRBJ2-5,TRBD1,once,TRBV24-1,TGTGCCACCTCTAAAGGGGACAGTCAAGAGACCCAGTACTTC,CATSKGDSQETQYF
TRBJ1-6,TRBD1,NA,TRBV5-6,TGTGCCAGCAGCTTAGGACAGGGCCTAGGTTCACCCCTCCACTTT,CASSLGQGLGSPLHF
TRBJ1-4,NA,NA,TRBV19,TGTGCCAGCCGGCGAGGTGAAAAACTGTTTTTT,CASRRGEKLFF
TRBJ2-1,TRBD2,NA,TRBV19,TGTGCCAGTACCGAGACTGGGCGGGGACTAGCGGGAGATGAGCAGTTCTTC,CASTETGRGLAGDEQFF
TRBJ2-7,NA,NA,TRBV10-1,TGCGCCAGCACCAGTGGCGAGCAGTACTTC,CASTSGEQYF
TRBJ2-2,NA,once,TRBV7-2,TGTGCCAGCAGCTTAGGCTCAGGGGGGCGAACAGGGGAGCTGTTTTTT,CASSLGSGGRTGELFF
TRBJ2-1,NA,NA,TRBV6-5,TGTGCCAGCAGTTCCGGCAGGGCCTCCTACAATGAGCAGTTCTTC,CASSSGRASYNEQFF
TRBJ2-4,TRBD1,NA,TRBV19,TGTGCCAGTAGCGGACTACAGGGGGTTGTAAACATTCAGTACTTC,CASSGLQGVVNIQYF
TRBJ2-5,NA,NA,TRBV19,TGTGCCAGTAGTGTGAACAGGATCCAAGAGACCCAGTACTTC,CASSVNRIQETQYF
TRBJ2-1,TRBD2,NA,TRBV7-3,TGTGCCAGCAGCTCCCCCCCAGCGGGAGGGTCCTACAATGAGCAGTTCTTC,CASSSPPAGGSYNEQFF
TRBJ2-2,NA,NA,TRBV12-3/TRBV12-4,TGTGCCAGCAGTCCCAGCGTTACCGGGGAGCTGTTTTTT,CASSPSVTGELFF
TRBJ2-7,TRBD1,NA,TRBV5-1,TGCGCCAGCAGCTTGGGGCAGGGGGCGCAGAACGAGCAGTACTTC,CASSLGQGAQNEQYF
TRBJ1-5,NA,NA,TRBV28,TGTGCCAGCAGTTTATATCGTGACAGTGGGAATCAGCCCCAGCATTTT,CASSLYRDSGNQPQHF
TRBJ1-5,NA,few,TRBV30,TGTGCCTGGAGTGTTAAGGGTTTAGACAATCAGCCCCAGCATTTT,CAWSVKGLDNQPQHF
TRBJ2-1,TRBD2,NA,TRBV7-3,TGTGCCAGCAGCTTAACTGGTAGCGGGAGTTTTAATGAGCAGTTCTTC,CASSLTGSGSFNEQFF
TRBJ2-1,NA,NA,TRBV24-1,TGTGCCACCACCACGGGTCTGGTCAATGAGCAGTTCTTC,CATTTGLVNEQFF
TRBJ1-2,NA,NA,TRBV29-1,TGCAGCGTGGATGACTCCAACTATGGCTACACCTTC,CSVDDSNYGYTF
TRBJ1-1,NA,NA,TRBV3-1/TRBV3-2,TGTGCCAGCAGCCAAGAAGCCCTAGGGGGCACTGAAGCTTTCTTT,CASSQEALGGTEAFF
TRBJ1-5,TRBD1,NA,TRBV7-8,TGTGCCAGCAGCTTAGCGGCAGGGGGCAGCAATCAGCCCCAGCATTTT,CASSLAAGGSNQPQHF
TRBJ2-2,TRBD2,NA,TRBV6-1,TGTGCCAGCAGTGATGGTAGCGGGGCCGGGGAGCTGTTTTTT,CASSDGSGAGELFF
TRBJ1-1,NA,NA,TRBV28,TGTGCCAGCAGCCTCGACAGGACTGAAGCTTTCTTT,CASSLDRTEAFF
TRBJ2-5,NA,NA,TRBV24-1,TGTGCCACCAGTGCCGGGGGACACTCAATTCAAGAGACCCAGTACTTC,CATSAGGHSIQETQYF
TRBJ2-6,NA,NA,TRBV27,TGTGCCAGCAGACCTGGCGGTGGGGCCAACGTCCTGACTTTC,CASRPGGGANVLTF
TRBJ2-1,NA,once,TRBV18,TGTGCCAGCTCACCCGAGAGGGGCTCCTACAATGAGCAGTTCTTC,CASSPERGSYNEQFF
TRBJ2-7,TRBD1,once,TRBV7-8,TGTGCCAGCAGCCTAAGTACCACCGGGACAGGGTCCTCCTACGAGCAGTACTTC,CASSLSTTGTGSSYEQYF
TRBJ1-4,NA,NA,TRBV29-1,TGCAGCGTTGGGGGTGGTAATGAAAAACTGTTTTTT,CSVGGGNEKLFF
TRBJ2-7,TRBD2,once,TRBV14,TGTGCCAGCAGCCCGGTTGGACTAGCGGGTCTGTACTTC,CASSPVGLAGLYF
TRBJ2-1,NA,few,TRBV14,TGTGCCAGCAGCCGCTCGCGTCTCGATGAGCAGTTCTTC,CASSRSRLDEQFF
TRBJ1-2,NA,NA,TRBV25-1,TGTGCCAGTCTCCCTCTCGGGACGGACTATGGCTACACCTTC,CASLPLGTDYGYTF
TRBJ2-5,TRBD2,few,TRBV2,TGTGCCAGCACCGGGGCGGGAGGAGAGACCCAGTACTTC,CASTGAGGETQYF
TRBJ2-1,NA,NA,TRBV5-1,TGCGCCAGTCAAGGAACAGGGACGGCGGATGAGCAGTTCTTC,CASQGTGTADEQFF
TRBJ2-5,TRBD1,NA,TRBV10-3,TGTGCCATCAGCCTACAGGGGCAGTTGGAGACCCAGTACTTC,CAISLQGQLETQYF
TRBJ2-7,NA,NA,TRBV5-6,TGTGCCAGCAGCTACCTCGGTCAACCTAGCTCCTACGAGCAGTACTTC,CASSYLGQPSSYEQYF
TRBJ1-4,NA,NA,TRBV7-8,TGTGCCAGCAGACTTAGGAGGGGGGAATCGAGGGAAAAACTGTTTTTT,CASRLRRGESREKLFF
TRBJ2-7,TRBD1,NA,TRBV15,TGTGCCACCAGCAGAGGACAGGGGGCCTACGAGCAGTACTTC,CATSRGQGAYEQYF
TRBJ2-5,NA,NA,TRBV24-1,TGTGCCACCAGTACTAACAGCCAGACCCAGTACTTC,CATSTNSQTQYF
TRBJ2-7,TRBD2,NA,TRBV4-1,TGCGCCAGCAGCCAACAAAATCTAGCGGGCCCAAACGAGCAGTACTTC,CASSQQNLAGPNEQYF
TRBJ2-7,TRBD1,NA,TRBV25-1,TGTGCCAGCAGCCACAGGGGCTCCTACGAGCAGTACTTC,CASSHRGSYEQYF
TRBJ2-7,TRBD2,NA,TRBV2,TGTGCCAGCAGCGCCCGTGGAGCGGGAGGTCCCGAGCAGTACTTC,CASSARGAGGPEQYF
TRBJ2-2,TRBD1,NA,TRBV5-4,TGTGCCAGCAGCTTGGACCCAAATGGACAGGCCCCCGGGGAGCTGTTTTTT,CASSLDPNGQAPGELFF
TRBJ2-1,TRBD2,NA,TRBV6-6,TGTGCCAGCAGTCGGCAACTTAGCGGGAAGTCTTACAATGAGCAGTTCTTC,CASSRQLSGKSYNEQFF
TRBJ2-5,NA,NA,TRBV9,TGTGCCAGCAGCGTAGAAGACTGGGAGACCCAGTACTTC,CASSVEDWETQYF